Listed here is a single T cell receptor beta chain. Its target is unknown. The data belong to a study of blood T cells in healthy people across ages. Study results and limitations: A roughly linear fall in TCR beta diversity per million T cells was seen with increasing age.

V gave up 7 bases and J gave up 3 bases; unmatched junction bases: 1. The CDR3 spans 12 residues. Germline CDR1 is MDHEN and CDR2 is SYDVKM. Investigators took approximately 9.4 milliliters of peripheral blood from every donor. The authors isolated at least 6.5 million PBMCs per sample. Samples each had at least 5.5 micrograms of total RNA extracted. A J-beta primer mix and a sample-barcoded 5' primer were used in a second PCR of roughly 7 to 12 cycles. TCRdb independently ran MiXCR on the 5' RACE reads; one entry per CDR3 protein. The sample yields about 1 million distinct CDR3 sequences, 45% seen once.

Input material: blood. The sequence came from a woman in her fifties or sixties in good health. V gene TRBV28 combines with J gene TRBJ2-7; 9 bases map to TRBD2. The CDR3 nucleotides are TGTGCCAGCATGACTAGCGGCTACGAGCAGTACTTC. Translated, it gives CASMTSGYEQYF.